This T cell receptor beta chain was identified in a study of identical twins. Comment on this clonotype: Its antigen is unknown.

Overall study results and limits: Abundant cord blood beta clonotypes carried fewer insertions; memory repertoires showed none. Twin pairs had excess sharing that was weaker in beta out-of-frame sequences.

Everyone who donated was a healthy Caucasian. The trim removed 5 bases at V and 4 bases at J, leaving 12 bases unmatched. Germline V gene data show CDR1 as MGHRA and CDR2 as YSYEKL. CDR3 length: 16 amino acids. cDNA carried unique molecular identifiers, and a universal primer site was added by template switching. TCRdb fed the 5' RACE reads into MiXCR, producing one record per CDR3 protein. The table includes about 660,000 distinct CDR3 sequences, 8.6% detected once. These data were also filed under a second study, of yellow fever vaccine responses in identical twins.

The clonotype comes from a woman in her late teens or twenties in good health. Sample: PBMCs. The chain recombines TRBV4-1 with TRBJ2-7; TRBD1 aligns across 9 bases. CDR3 sequence: CASSASGTGSPYEQYF. In nucleotides, the CDR3 is TGCGCCAGCAGCGCGTCCGGGACAGGGAGTCCGTACGAGCAGTACTTC.